The TCR beta chain under discussion was sequenced for a study of T cells in localized non-small cell lung cancer. Study outcomes and limitations: Heterogeneity cannot be ruled out, as sequencing used one tumor region only. A denser population of T cells in blood accompanied longer overall survival. The study detected a median around 50 of the top 100 tumor clones in adjacent lung. It was uninvolved adjacent lung that showed the highest T cell clonality, exceeding tumor.

Assay used: immunoSEQ multiplex PCR; TCRdb lists only in-frame clones, some missing. In the table there are about 82,000 clones, over 60% of which are singletons. Concerning this clone: The antigen is unknown.

This specimen consisted of PBMCs, obtained before any cancer treatment. The TCR sequence derives from a man between 40 and 75 years old with stage II squamous cell lung carcinoma.

CDR3 nucleotides: TGTGCCAGCAGCGATCCCGACAGGGACACTGAAGCTTTCTTT. This codes for CASSDPDRDTEAFF. V is TRBV7-9 and J is TRBJ1-1; 7 bases are shared with TRBD1. Germline V gives CDR1 SEHNR, CDR2 FQNEAQ (reference sequence). The CDR3 is 14 residues long. The J segment lost 3 bases and the V segment lost 5 bases, leaving 6 bases of the junction unmatched.